The sequence of this T cell receptor beta chain was determined in a study of sequential checkpoint blockade in melanoma. Germline loops: CDR1 SGHNT, CDR2 YYREEE (reference sequence). This CDR3 region has 14 residues. Notes on this clone: The junction does not match germline at one end; this may be a read error.

Treatment described: randomized to nivolumab then ipilimumab (arm A) or the reverse (arm B). Live CD3+CD8+ CD19− CD56− cells were sorted from PBMCs. Libraries were prepared by immunoSEQ multiplex PCR; TCRdb keeps only in-frame clonotypes and omits some of them. Here the sample spans tens of thousands of clones, almost 85% being singletons. This specimen consisted of CD8+ T cells sorted from blood (inferred from file names), obtained from a patient given nivolumab and ipilimumab in sequence. The receptor was isolated from a human donor with melanoma. The rearrangement links TRBV5-4 to TRBJ2-7; perhaps TRBD2 as D (5 bases). The CDR3 DNA reads TGTGCCGGCAGCTTAAGGGAGAGCTCCTACGAGCAGTACTTC. It specifies CAGSLRESSYEQYF.